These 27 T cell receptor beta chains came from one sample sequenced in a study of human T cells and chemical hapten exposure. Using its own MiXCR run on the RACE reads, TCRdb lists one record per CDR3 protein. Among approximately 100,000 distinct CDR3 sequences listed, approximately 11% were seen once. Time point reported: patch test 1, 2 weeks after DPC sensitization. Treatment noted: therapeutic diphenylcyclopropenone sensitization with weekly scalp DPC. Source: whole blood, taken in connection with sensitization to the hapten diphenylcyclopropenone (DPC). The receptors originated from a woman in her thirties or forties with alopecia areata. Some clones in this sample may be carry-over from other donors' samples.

CDR3 amino acids: CASSPGTGLNEQYF. CDR3 nucleotide sequence: TGTGCCAGCAGCCCCGGGACAGGGCTAAACGAGCAGTACTTC. The chain links TRBV7-2 to TRBJ2-7, with 9 bases lining up with TRBD1. The CDR3 consists of 14 residues. Trimming at V came to 5 bases and at J to 5 bases, leaving 7 bases not matched to a gene. The germline gives CDR1 SGHTA, CDR2 FQGNSA.

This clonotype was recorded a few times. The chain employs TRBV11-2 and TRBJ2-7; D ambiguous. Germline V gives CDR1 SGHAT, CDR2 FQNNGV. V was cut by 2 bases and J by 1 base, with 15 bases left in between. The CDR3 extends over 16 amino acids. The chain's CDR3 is CASSLSTLGASYEQYF. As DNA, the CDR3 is TGTGCCAGCAGCTTAAGTACCCTTGGCGCGTCCTACGAGCAGTACTTC.

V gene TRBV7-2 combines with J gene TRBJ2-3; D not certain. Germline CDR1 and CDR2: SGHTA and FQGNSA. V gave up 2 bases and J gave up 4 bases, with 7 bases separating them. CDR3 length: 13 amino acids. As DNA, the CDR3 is TGTGCCAGCAGCTTACTCTGGGCAGATACGCAGTATTTT. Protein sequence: CASSLLWADTQYF.

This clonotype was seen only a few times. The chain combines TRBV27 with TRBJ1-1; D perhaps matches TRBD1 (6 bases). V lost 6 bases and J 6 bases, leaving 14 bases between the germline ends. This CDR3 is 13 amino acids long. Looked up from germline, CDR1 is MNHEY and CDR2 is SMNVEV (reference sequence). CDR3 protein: CASRRGGIAEAFF. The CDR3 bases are TGTGCCAGCAGGAGGGGGGGTATCGCTGAAGCTTTCTTT.

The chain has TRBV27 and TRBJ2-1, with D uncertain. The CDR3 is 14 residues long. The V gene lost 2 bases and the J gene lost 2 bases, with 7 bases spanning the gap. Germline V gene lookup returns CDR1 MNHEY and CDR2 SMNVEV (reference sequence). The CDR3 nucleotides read TGTGCCAGCAGTTTAGCGGTACCCTACAATGAGCAGTTCTTC. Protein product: CASSLAVPYNEQFF.

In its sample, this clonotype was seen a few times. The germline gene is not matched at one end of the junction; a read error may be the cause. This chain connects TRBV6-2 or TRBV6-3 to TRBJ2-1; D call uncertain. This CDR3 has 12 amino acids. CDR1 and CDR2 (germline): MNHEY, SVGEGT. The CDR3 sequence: CASSYSYNEQFF. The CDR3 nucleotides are TGTGCCAGCAGCTACTCCTACAATGAGCAGTTCTTC.

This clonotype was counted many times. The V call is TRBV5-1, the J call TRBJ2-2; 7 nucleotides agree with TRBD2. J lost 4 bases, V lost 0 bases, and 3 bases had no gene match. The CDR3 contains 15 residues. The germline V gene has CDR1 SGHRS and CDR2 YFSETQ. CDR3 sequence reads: CASSLGDYLTGELFF. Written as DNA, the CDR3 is TGCGCCAGCAGCTTGGGGGACTACCTCACCGGGGAGCTGTTTTTT.

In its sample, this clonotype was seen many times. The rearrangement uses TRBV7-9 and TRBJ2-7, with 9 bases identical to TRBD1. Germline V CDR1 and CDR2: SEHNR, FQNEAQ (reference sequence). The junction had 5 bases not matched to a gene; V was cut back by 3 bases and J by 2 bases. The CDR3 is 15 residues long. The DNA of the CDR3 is TGTGCCAGCAGCTTGGGACAGGGAAGAACCTACGAGCAGTACTTC. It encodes CASSLGQGRTYEQYF.

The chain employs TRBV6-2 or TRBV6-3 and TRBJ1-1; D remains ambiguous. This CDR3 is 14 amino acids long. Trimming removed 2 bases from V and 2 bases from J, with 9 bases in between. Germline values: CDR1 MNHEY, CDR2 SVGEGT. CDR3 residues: CASSYATINTEAFF. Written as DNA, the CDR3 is TGTGCCAGCAGTTACGCAACTATAAACACTGAAGCTTTCTTT.

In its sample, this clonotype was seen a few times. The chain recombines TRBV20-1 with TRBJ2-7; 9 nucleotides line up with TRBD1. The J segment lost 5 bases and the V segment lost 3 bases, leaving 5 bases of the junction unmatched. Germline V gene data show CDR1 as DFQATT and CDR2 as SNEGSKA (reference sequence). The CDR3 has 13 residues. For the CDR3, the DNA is TGCAGTGCTAGGGGGGACAGGGAGGACGAGCAGTACTTC. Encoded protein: CSARGDREDEQYF.

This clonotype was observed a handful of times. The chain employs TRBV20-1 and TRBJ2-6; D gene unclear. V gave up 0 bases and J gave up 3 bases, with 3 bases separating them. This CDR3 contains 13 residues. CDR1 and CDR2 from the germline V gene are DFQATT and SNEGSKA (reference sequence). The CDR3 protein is CSAREVGANVLTF. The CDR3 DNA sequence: TGCAGTGCTAGAGAAGTTGGGGCCAACGTCCTGACTTTC.

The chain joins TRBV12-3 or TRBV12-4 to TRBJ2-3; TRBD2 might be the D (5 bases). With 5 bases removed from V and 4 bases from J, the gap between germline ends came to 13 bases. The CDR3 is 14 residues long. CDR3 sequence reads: CASSRNRGADTQYF. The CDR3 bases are TGTGCCAGCAGTCGCAATCGGGGAGCAGATACGCAGTATTTT.

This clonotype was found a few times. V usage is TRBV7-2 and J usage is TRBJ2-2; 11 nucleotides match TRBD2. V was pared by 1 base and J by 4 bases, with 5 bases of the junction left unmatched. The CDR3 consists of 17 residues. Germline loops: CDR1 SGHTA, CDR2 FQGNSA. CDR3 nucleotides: TGTGCCAGCAGCTTAGTGCGGCTAGCGGGGGGCACCGGGGAGCTGTTTTTT. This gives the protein CASSLVRLAGGTGELFF.

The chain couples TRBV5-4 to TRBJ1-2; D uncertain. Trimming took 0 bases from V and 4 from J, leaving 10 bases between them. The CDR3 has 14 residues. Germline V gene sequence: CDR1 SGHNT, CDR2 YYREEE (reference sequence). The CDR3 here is CASSLAGQAYGYTF. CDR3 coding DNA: TGTGCCAGCAGCTTGGCGGGCCAGGCCTATGGCTACACCTTC.

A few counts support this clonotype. The CDR3 sequence is CAWMGQETQYF. The CDR3 bases are TGTGCCTGGATGGGACAAGAGACCCAGTACTTC. The chain joins TRBV30 to TRBJ2-5; no clear D gene. The V gene lost 4 bases and the J gene lost 2 bases, with 5 bases spanning the gap. CDR3 size: 11 residues. In germline, CDR1 is GTSNPN, CDR2 SVGIG (reference sequence).

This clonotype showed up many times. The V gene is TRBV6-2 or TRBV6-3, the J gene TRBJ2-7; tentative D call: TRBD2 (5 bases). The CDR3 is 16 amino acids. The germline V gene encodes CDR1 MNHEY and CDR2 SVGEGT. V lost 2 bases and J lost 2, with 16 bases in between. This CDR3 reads CASSYRRGLSTYEQYF. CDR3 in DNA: TGTGCCAGCAGTTACAGGCGCGGACTTAGCACCTACGAGCAGTACTTC.

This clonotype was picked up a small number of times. In DNA form, the CDR3 reads TGCAGTGCTAGAGCCCATTTAATCGGGGAGCTGTTTTTT. Its protein is CSARAHLIGELFF. V usage is TRBV20-1 and J usage is TRBJ2-2; D gene unclear. Germline V gives CDR1 DFQATT, CDR2 SNEGSKA (reference sequence). The CDR3 loop spans 13 amino acids. The V end was cut by 1 base, the J end by 7 bases, with 10 bases between.

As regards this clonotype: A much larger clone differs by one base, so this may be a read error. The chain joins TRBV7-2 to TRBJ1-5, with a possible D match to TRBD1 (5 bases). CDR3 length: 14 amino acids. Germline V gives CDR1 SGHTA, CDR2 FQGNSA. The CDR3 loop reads CASSLRDGNQPLHF. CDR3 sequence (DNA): TGTGCCAGCAGCTTACGGGACGGCAATCAGCCCCTGCATTTT.

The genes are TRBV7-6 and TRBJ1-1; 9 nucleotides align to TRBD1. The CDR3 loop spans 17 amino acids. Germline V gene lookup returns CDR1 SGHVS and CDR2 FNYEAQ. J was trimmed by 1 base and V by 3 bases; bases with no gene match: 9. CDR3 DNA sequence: TGTGCCAGCAGCTTGGCACCGACAGGGGGAGCGAACACTGAAGCTTTCTTT. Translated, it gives CASSLAPTGGANTEAFF.

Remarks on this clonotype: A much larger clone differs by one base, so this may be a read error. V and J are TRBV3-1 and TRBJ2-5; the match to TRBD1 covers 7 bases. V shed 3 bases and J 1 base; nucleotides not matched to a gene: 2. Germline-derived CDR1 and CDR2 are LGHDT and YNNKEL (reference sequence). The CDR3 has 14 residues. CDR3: CASSHGTAQETQYF. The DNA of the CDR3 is TGTGCCAGCAGCCACGGGACAGCCCAAGAGACCCAGTACTTC.

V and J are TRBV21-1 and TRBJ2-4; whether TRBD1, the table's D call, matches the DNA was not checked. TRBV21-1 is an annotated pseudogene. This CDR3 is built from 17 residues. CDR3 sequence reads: CASNTGGARVAKNIQYF. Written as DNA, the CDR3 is TGTGCCAGCAACACCGGCGGGGCCCGGGTAGCCAAAAACATTCAGTACTTC.

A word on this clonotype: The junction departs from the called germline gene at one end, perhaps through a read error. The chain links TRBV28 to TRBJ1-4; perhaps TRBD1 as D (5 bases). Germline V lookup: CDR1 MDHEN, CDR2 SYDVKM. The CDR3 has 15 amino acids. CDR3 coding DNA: TGTGCCAGCAGTTTATCTTGGTCAGGGAGGGAAAAACTGTTATTT. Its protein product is CASSLSWSGREKLLF.

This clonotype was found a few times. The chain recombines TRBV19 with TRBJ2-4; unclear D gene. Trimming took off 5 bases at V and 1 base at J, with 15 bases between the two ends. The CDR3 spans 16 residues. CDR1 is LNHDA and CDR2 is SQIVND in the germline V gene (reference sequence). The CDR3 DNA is TGTGCCAGTAGTGTATTCTTAGGATCGGCCAAAAACATTCAGTACTTC. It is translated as CASSVFLGSAKNIQYF.

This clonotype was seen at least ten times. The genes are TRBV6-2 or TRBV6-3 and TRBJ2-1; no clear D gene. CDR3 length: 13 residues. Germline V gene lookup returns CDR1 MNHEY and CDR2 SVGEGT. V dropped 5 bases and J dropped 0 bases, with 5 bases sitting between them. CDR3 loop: CASSPSSYNEQFF. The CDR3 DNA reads TGTGCCAGCAGTCCAAGCTCCTACAATGAGCAGTTCTTC.

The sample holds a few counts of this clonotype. The CDR3 DNA is TGCAGTGCTAGGACGGGGGGGGCTTGGGAGCAGTACTTC. This encodes CSARTGGAWEQYF. The chain carries TRBV20-1 and TRBJ2-7; 8 bases fit TRBD2. Trimming took 3 bases from V and 7 from J; bases not matched to a gene: 8. Germline V gene sequence: CDR1 DFQATT, CDR2 SNEGSKA (reference sequence). The CDR3 runs to 13 residues.

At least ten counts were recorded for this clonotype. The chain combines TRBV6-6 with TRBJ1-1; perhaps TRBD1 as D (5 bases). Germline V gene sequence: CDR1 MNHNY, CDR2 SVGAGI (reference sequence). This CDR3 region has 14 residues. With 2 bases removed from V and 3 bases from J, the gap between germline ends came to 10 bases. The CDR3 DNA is TGTGCCAGCAGTTACCAGGGCAGGGACACTGAAGCTTTCTTT. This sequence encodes CASSYQGRDTEAFF.

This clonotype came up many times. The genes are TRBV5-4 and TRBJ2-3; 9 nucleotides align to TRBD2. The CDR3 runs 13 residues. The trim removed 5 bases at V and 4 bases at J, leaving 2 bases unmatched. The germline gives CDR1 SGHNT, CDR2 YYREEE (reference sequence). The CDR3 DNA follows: TGTGCCAGCAGTCGACTAGCGGCAGATACGCAGTATTTT. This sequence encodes CASSRLAADTQYF.